The T cell receptor beta chain under discussion was sequenced for a study of shared clonotypes between healthy human individuals. The overall study: Participating donors consisted of a couple of women and a few men aged 18 to 49.

Findings and caveats of the study: Rarefaction exposed incomplete sorted-subset sequencing despite large depth.

Note on this clone: Its antigen is not identified.

Sorted-subset replicate PCRs used around 0.2 ug DNA, 25,000 to 30,000 T cell genomes. Per the study methods: ImmunoSEQ only sent back junction sequences with no quality scores, so filtering was done differently. Method: immunoSEQ multiplex PCR; TCRdb's copy keeps in-frame clones and lacks some. The V and J calls and clone size come from that table; D and trimming were worked out from the DNA. The sample records approximately 2,200,000 clones, 90% to 95% being singletons. The V and J ends lost 0 bases and 0 bases respectively, with 6 bases between them. The CDR3 loop spans 15 amino acids. From germline, CDR1 is MNHEY and CDR2 SMNVEV (reference sequence). CD45RO-negative CD8 cells positively selected for CCR7 made up the naive population, which excluded terminally differentiated effector memory CD45RA+ cells.

The source of this sequence is a man aged 18 to 30 in good health. Some clones in this sample may be carry-over from other donors' samples. The chain employs TRBV27 and TRBJ2-4; D unclear. Sequencing was done on a sample of naive CD8+ T cells from PBMCs. CDR3 nucleotides: TGTGCCAGCAGTTTATCGGCGGTAGCCAAAAACATTCAGTACTTC. Its translation: CASSLSAVAKNIQYF.